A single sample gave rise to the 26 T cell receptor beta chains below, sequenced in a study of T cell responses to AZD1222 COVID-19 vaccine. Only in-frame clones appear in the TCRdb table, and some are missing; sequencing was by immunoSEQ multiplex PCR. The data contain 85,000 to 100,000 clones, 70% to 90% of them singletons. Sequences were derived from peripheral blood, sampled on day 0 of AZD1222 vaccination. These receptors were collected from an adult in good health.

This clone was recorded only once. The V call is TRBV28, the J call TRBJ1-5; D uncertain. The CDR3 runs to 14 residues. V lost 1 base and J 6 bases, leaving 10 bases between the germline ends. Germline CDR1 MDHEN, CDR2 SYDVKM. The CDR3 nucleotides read TGTGCCAGCAGTTTATTGGCAACGTCTCAGCCCCAGCATTTT. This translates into CASSLLATSQPQHF.

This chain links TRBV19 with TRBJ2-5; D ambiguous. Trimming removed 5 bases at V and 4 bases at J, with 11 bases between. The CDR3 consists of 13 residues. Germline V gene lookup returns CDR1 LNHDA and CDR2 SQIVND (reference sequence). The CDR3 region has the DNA TGTGCCAGTAGTTGGGCTAGTGGAGAGACCCAGTACTTC. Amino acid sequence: CASSWASGETQYF.

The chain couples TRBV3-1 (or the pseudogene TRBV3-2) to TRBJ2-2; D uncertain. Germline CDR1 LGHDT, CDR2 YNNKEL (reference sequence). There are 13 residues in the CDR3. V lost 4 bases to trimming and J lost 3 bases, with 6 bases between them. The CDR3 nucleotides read TGTGCCAGCAGCCGGGGTGACACCGGGGAGCTGTTTTTT. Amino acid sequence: CASSRGDTGELFF.

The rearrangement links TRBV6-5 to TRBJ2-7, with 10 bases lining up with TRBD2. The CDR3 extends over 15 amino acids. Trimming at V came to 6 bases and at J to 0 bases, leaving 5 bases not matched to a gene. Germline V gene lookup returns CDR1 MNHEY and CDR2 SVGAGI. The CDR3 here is CASRPLAGSSYEQYF. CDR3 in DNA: TGTGCCAGCAGGCCACTAGCGGGGAGCTCCTACGAGCAGTACTTC.

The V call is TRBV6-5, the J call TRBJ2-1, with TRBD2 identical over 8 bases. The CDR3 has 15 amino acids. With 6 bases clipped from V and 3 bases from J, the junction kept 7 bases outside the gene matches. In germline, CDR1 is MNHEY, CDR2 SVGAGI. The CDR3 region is CASRRSGGDYNEQFF. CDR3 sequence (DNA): TGTGCCAGCAGGCGATCGGGGGGGGACTACAATGAGCAGTTCTTC.

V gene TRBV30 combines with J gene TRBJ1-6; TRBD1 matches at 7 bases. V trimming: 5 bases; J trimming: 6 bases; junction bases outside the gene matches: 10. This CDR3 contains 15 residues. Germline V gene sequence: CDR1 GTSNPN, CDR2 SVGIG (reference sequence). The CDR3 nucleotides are TGTGCCTGGTTGGGGACCGGGACAGCTAATTCACCCCTCCACTTT. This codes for CAWLGTGTANSPLHF.

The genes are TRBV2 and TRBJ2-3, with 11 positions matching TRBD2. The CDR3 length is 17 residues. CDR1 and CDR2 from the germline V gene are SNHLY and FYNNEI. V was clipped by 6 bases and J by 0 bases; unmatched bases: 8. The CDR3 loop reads CASRIDSGRASTDTQYF. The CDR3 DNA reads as TGTGCCAGCAGAATTGATAGCGGGAGGGCTAGCACAGATACGCAGTATTTT.

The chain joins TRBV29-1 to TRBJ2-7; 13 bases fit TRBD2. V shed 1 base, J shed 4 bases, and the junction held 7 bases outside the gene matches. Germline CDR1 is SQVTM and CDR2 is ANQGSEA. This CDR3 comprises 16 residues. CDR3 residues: CSVEGQLAGGPYEQYF. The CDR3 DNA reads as TGCAGCGTTGAAGGCCAACTAGCGGGAGGGCCGTACGAGCAGTACTTC.

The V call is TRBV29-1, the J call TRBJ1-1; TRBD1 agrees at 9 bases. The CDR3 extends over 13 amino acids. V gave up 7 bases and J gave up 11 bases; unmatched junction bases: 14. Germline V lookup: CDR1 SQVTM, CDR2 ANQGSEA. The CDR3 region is CSATGGQGNKAFF. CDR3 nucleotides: TGCAGCGCCACAGGAGGACAGGGGAATAAGGCTTTCTTT.

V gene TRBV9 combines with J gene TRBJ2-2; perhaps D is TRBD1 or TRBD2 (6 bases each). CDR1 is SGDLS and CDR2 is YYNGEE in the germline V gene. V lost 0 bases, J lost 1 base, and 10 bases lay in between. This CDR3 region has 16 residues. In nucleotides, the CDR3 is TGTGCCAGCAGCGTAGAGGGGGGAAGGAACACCGGGGAGCTGTTTTTT. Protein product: CASSVEGGRNTGELFF.

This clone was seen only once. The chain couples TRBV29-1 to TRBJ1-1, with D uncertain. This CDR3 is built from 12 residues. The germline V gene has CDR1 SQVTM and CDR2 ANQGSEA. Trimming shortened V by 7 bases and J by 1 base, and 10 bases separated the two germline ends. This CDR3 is CSGGRTNTEAFF. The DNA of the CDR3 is TGCAGCGGAGGGAGGACGAACACTGAAGCTTTCTTT.

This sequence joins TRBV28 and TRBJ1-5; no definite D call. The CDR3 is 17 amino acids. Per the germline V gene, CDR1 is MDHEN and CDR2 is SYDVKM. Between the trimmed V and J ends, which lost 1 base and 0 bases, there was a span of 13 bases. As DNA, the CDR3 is TGTGCCAGCAGTTTATTACCCGCAGCTTATAGCAATCAGCCCCAGCATTTT. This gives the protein CASSLLPAAYSNQPQHF. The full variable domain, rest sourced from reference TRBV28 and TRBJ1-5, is DVKVTQSSRYLVKRTGEKVFLECVQDMDHENMFWYRQDPGLGLRLIYFSYDVKMKEKGDIPEGYSVSREKKERFSLILESASTNQTSMYLCASSLLPAAYSNQPQHFGDGTRLSIL.

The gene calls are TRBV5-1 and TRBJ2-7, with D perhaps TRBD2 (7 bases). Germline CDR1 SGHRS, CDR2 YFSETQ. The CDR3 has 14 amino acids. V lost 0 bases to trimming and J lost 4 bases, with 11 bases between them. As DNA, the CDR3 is TGCGCCAGCAGCTTGGTCCGGGGGGCGTACGAGCAGTACTTC. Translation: CASSLVRGAYEQYF.

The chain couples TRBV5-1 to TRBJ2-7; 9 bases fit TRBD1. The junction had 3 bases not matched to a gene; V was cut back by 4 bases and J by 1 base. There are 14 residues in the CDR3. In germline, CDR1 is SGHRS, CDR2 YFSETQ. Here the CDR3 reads CASSPTGGSYEQYF. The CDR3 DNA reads TGCGCCAGCAGCCCGACAGGGGGGTCCTACGAGCAGTACTTC.

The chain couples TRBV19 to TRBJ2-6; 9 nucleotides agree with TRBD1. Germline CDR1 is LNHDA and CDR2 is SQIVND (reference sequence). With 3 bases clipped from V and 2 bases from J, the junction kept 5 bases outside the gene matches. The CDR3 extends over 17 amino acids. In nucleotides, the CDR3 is TGTGCCAGTAGTATTGACTGGACAGGGGCTGGGGCCAACGTCCTGACTTTC. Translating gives CASSIDWTGAGANVLTF.

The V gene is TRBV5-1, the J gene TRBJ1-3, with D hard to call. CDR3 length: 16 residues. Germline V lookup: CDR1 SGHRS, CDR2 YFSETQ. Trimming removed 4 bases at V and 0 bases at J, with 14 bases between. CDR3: CASSAAGPFSGNTIYF. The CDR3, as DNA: TGCGCCAGCAGCGCAGCCGGGCCCTTCTCTGGAAACACCATATATTTT.

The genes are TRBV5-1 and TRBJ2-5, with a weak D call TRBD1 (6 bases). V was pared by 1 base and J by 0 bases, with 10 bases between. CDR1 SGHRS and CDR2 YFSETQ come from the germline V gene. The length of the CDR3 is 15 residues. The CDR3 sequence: CASSLQGRNQETQYF. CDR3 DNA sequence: TGCGCCAGCAGCTTGCAGGGGCGGAACCAAGAGACCCAGTACTTC. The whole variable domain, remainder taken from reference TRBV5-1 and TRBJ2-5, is KAGVTQTPRYLIKTRGQQVTLSCSPISGHRSVSWYQQTPGQGLQFLFEYFSETQRNKGNFPGRFSGRQFSNSRSEMNVSTLELGDSALYLCASSLQGRNQETQYFGPGTRLLVL.

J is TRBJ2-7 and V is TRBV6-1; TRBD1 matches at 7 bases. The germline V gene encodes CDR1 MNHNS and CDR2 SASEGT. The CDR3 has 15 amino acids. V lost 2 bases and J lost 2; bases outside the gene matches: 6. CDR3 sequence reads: CASSERQGVTYEQYF. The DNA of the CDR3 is TGTGCCAGCAGTGAAAGGCAGGGGGTTACCTACGAGCAGTACTTC.

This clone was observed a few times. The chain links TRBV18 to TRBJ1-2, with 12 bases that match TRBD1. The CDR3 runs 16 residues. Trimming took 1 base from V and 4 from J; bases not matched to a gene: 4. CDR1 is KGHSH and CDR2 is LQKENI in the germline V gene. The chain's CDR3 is CASSPRDRGLGYGYTF. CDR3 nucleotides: TGTGCCAGCTCACCACGGGACAGGGGGCTCGGCTATGGCTACACCTTC.

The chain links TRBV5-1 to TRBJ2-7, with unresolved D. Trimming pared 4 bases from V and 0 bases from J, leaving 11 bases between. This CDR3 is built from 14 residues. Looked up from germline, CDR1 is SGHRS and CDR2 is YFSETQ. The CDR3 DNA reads TGCGCCAGCAGCCTTCAAGGACCCTCCTACGAGCAGTACTTC. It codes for CASSLQGPSYEQYF.

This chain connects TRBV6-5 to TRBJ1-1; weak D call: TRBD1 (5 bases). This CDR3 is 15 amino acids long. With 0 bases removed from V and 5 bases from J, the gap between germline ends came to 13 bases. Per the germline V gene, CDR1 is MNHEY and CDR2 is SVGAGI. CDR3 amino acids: CASSYSRDLRTEAFF. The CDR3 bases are TGTGCCAGCAGTTACTCTCGGGACCTAAGGACTGAAGCTTTCTTT.

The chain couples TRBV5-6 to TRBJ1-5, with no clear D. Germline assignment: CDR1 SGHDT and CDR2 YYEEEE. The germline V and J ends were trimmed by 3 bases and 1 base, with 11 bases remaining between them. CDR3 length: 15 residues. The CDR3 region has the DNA TGTGCCAGCAGCTCCGGACCGAGGAGCAATCAGCCCCAGCATTTT. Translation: CASSSGPRSNQPQHF.

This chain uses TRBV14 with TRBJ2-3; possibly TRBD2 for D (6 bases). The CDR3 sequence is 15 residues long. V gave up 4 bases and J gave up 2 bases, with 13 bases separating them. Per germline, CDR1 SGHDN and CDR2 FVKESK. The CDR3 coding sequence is TGTGCCAGCAGCCGTGCGACTAGGGACACAGATACGCAGTATTTT. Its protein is CASSRATRDTDTQYF.

The CDR3 region is CAISGGLAGSYEQYF. As DNA, the CDR3 is TGTGCCATCAGTGGGGGTCTAGCGGGATCCTACGAGCAGTACTTC. V usage is TRBV10-3 and J usage is TRBJ2-7; TRBD2 matches at 9 bases. This CDR3 has 15 residues. Germline loops: CDR1 ENHRY, CDR2 SYGVKD. After removal of 4 bases from V and 1 base from J, the junction contained 5 bases not matched to a gene.

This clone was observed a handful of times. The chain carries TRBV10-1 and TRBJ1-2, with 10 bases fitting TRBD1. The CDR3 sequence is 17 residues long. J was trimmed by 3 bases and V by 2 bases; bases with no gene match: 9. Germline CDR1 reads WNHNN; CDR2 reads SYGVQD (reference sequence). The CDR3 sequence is CASSEDRGRLPDYGYTF. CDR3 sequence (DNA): TGCGCCAGCAGTGAGGACAGGGGGCGCCTTCCAGACTATGGCTACACCTTC.

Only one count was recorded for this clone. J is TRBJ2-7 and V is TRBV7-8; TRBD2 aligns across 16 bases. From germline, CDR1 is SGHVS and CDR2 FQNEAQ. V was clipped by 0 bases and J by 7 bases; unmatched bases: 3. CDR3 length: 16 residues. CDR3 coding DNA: TGTGCCAGCAGCTTAGCCCAGGGACTAGCGGGAGGGGAGCAGTACTTC. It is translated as CASSLAQGLAGGEQYF. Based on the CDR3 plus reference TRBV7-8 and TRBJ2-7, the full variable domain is GAGVSQSPRYKVAKRGQDVALRCDPISGHVSLFWYQQALGQGPEFLTYFQNEAQLDKSGLPSDRFFAERPEGSVSTLKIQRTQQEDSAVYLCASSLAQGLAGGEQYFGPGTRLTVT.